Shown below are 23 T cell receptor beta chains from a single sample sequenced in a study of T cells in Graves' hyperthyroidism and ophthalmopathy. Authors of the study amplified TCR beta CDR3 regions from RNA transcripts. The HTBI primer set served for first-round RT-PCR of the TCR CDR3. TCRdb passed the multiplex PCR reads through MiXCR, listing each CDR3 protein once. The sample lists some 510,000 distinct CDR3 sequences, around 20% occurring once. Specimen: blood. These receptors were collected from a man between 18 and 29 years old with Graves' hyperthyroidism.

This clonotype was counted between two and nine times. V gene TRBV7-2 combines with J gene TRBJ2-7; 11 bases agree with TRBD2. This CDR3 is 14 amino acids long. The germline V gene encodes CDR1 SGHTA and CDR2 FQGNSA. Trimming at V came to 5 bases and at J to 2 bases, leaving 2 bases not matched to a gene. The CDR3 nucleotides are TGTGCCAGCAGCGTGACTAGCGGGACCTACGAGCAGTACTTC. It translates to CASSVTSGTYEQYF.

As to this clonotype: A much larger clone differs by one base, so this may be a read error. The CDR3 carries no conserved terminal phenylalanine or tryptophan, so it likely arises from a read error. The rearrangement links TRBV28 to TRBJ2-7; 9 nucleotides agree with TRBD1. Trimming removed 6 bases from V and 5 bases from J; junction bases left unmatched: 11. The CDR3 is 15 residues long. Germline CDR1 MDHEN, CDR2 SYDVKM. The CDR3 loop reads CASSLGQGKADEQYY. CDR3 bases: TGTGCCAGCAGCTTAGGACAGGGGAAGGCTGACGAGCAGTACTAC.

This clonotype was picked up many times. This chain uses TRBV12-3 or TRBV12-4 with TRBJ2-5; D perhaps matches TRBD2 (6 bases). V dropped 5 bases and J dropped 1 base, with 17 bases sitting between them. This CDR3 spans 16 amino acids. CDR3 residues: CASSQSTGSGQETQYF. CDR3 nucleotides: TGTGCCAGCAGTCAATCCACCGGTAGCGGCCAAGAGACCCAGTACTTC.

There are a few counts of this clonotype. This rearrangement joins TRBV28 to TRBJ2-7, with 9 nucleotides matching TRBD1. Germline V gives CDR1 MDHEN, CDR2 SYDVKM. The trim removed 6 bases at V and 7 bases at J, leaving 16 bases unmatched. The CDR3 runs to 16 residues. The CDR3 DNA is TGTGCCAGCAGCCCCGGGCCAGGACAGGGGTTCGGAGAGCAGTACTTC. Translating it yields CASSPGPGQGFGEQYF.

The chain has TRBV28 and TRBJ2-5; D may correspond to TRBD1 or TRBD2 (5 bases each). Trimming left V 4 bases short and J 3 bases short, with 15 bases between. CDR3 length: 15 residues. Germline V CDR1 and CDR2: MDHEN, SYDVKM. As DNA, the CDR3 is TGTGCCAGCAGTTCCGGGACGGAGTACAAAGAGACCCAGTACTTC. Its translation: CASSSGTEYKETQYF.

This clonotype was seen ten or more times. This chain joins TRBV20-1 and TRBJ2-7; D might be TRBD1 (6 bases). This CDR3 region has 13 residues. V gave up 6 bases and J gave up 4 bases, with 16 bases separating them. CDR1 DFQATT and CDR2 SNEGSKA come from the germline V gene (reference sequence). In DNA form, the CDR3 reads TGCAGTGCCACTGGGGACCAGGGGTACGAGCAGTACTTC. The encoded protein is CSATGDQGYEQYF.

Many counts were recorded for this clonotype. The chain recombines TRBV29-1 with TRBJ1-1; no clear D. CDR3 size: 12 residues. Germline CDR1 reads SQVTM; CDR2 reads ANQGSEA. CDR3 protein: CTPWWQNGEAFF. The CDR3 region has the DNA TGCACACCGTGGTGGCAGAACGGTGAAGCTTTCTTT. The variable domain in full, completed from reference TRBV29-1 and TRBJ1-1, reads SAVISQKPSRDICQRGTSLTIQCQVDSQVTMMFWYRQQPGQSLTLIATANQGSEATYESGFVIDKFPISRPNLTFSTLTVSNMSPEDSSIYLCTPWWQNGEAFFGQGTRLTVV.

This clonotype was seen only a few times. A much larger clone differs by one base, so this may be a read error. CDR3 region: CASSQGDVDTQYF. The CDR3 DNA is TGTGCCAGCAGTCAAGGGGACGTCGATACGCAGTATTTT. The chain links TRBV12-3 or TRBV12-4 to TRBJ2-3; possibly TRBD1 or TRBD2 for D (5 bases each). The length of the CDR3 is 13 residues. The V gene lost 5 bases and the J gene lost 6 bases, with 12 bases spanning the gap.

This clonotype was seen repeatedly, ten times or more. V is TRBV30 and J is TRBJ2-7; a weak D match, TRBD1 (5 bases). CDR1 is GTSNPN and CDR2 is SVGIG in the germline V gene (reference sequence). V was trimmed by 0 bases and J by 6 bases, leaving 15 bases between them. The CDR3 is 14 amino acids. CDR3 coding DNA: TGTGCCTGGAGTGTAGGGGCAGGGTTGATCGAGCAGTACTTC. Encoded protein: CAWSVGAGLIEQYF.

The rearrangement uses TRBV19 and TRBJ2-2; D not resolved. This CDR3 comprises 15 residues. Germline loops: CDR1 LNHDA, CDR2 SQIVND (reference sequence). The V gene lost 3 bases and the J gene lost 4 bases, with 12 bases spanning the gap. The CDR3 here is CASSMNRVATGELFF. The CDR3, as DNA: TGTGCCAGTAGTATGAATAGGGTCGCCACCGGGGAGCTGTTTTTT.

This clonotype was counted at least ten times. This sequence joins TRBV6-1 and TRBJ2-2; 7 nucleotides match TRBD1. In germline, CDR1 is MNHNS, CDR2 SASEGT. The CDR3 runs 15 residues. The ends lost 2 bases at V and 5 bases at J; junction bases unmatched: 5. CDR3 sequence reads: CASSERQGRTGELFF. The DNA of the CDR3 is TGTGCCAGCAGTGAACGACAGGGTAGGACCGGGGAGCTGTTTTTT.

This clonotype was counted once. This sequence joins TRBV29-1 and TRBJ2-7, with 8 bases that match TRBD1. The CDR3 totals 15 residues. Germline V CDR1 and CDR2: SQVTM, ANQGSEA. The J segment lost 0 bases and the V segment lost 3 bases, leaving 7 bases of the junction unmatched. CDR3 residues: CSVDPGQVSSYEQYF. DNA for the CDR3: TGCAGCGTTGACCCGGGACAGGTAAGCTCCTACGAGCAGTACTTC.

This clonotype was counted ten times or more. The rearrangement joins TRBV28 to TRBJ1-5; possibly TRBD1 for D (6 bases). Trimming pared 8 bases from V and 7 bases from J, leaving 21 bases between. This CDR3 is 15 amino acids long. Germline V gene sequence: CDR1 MDHEN, CDR2 SYDVKM. The CDR3, as DNA: TGTGCCAGCGGCCGCTCCTTTCAGGGGAGACAGCCCCAGCATTTT. Its protein product is CASGRSFQGRQPQHF.

This clonotype has ten or more counts. As DNA, the CDR3 is TGTGCCTGGAGTGTAATCGCAGGGTATACCTACGAGCAGTACTTC. Translation: CAWSVIAGYTYEQYF. The V and J genes are TRBV30 and TRBJ2-7; possible D gene TRBD1, 5 bases. Per germline, CDR1 GTSNPN and CDR2 SVGIG (reference sequence). The CDR3 length is 15 residues. The V gene lost 0 bases and the J gene lost 2 bases, with 14 bases spanning the gap.

This clonotype came up many times. The chain joins TRBV6-4 to TRBJ1-2; no reliable D call. The CDR3 covers 17 residues. Trimming took off 5 bases at V and 4 bases at J, with 23 bases between the two ends. The germline gives CDR1 MRHNA, CDR2 SNTAGT. CDR3 DNA sequence: TGTGCCAGCAGTCCACTGCCCACGACTGCTTTAGGCTATGGCTACACCTTC. Protein product: CASSPLPTTALGYGYTF.

The chain carries TRBV5-1 and TRBJ1-5; 8 bases are a match to TRBD1. Germline V gene lookup returns CDR1 SGHRS and CDR2 YFSETQ. Trimming cost V 4 bases and J 6 bases; bases outside gene matches: 12. The CDR3 contains 16 residues. CDR3 nucleotides: TGCGCCAGCAGCCTCCTGCCGAGACAGGGGAGTCAGCCCCAGCATTTT. Translated: CASSLLPRQGSQPQHF.

The V gene is TRBV12-3 or TRBV12-4, the J gene TRBJ1-2; 9 bases line up with TRBD1. V shed 1 base and J 8 bases; nucleotides not matched to a gene: 8. This CDR3 is 15 amino acids long. The CDR3 bases are TGTGCCAGCAGTTTAGTGGACAGGGGAAGGAGGGGCTACACCTTC. Translated, it gives CASSLVDRGRRGYTF.

This clonotype was recorded a few times. The chain couples TRBV5-1 to TRBJ1-1; D gene unclear. Trimming took 7 bases from V and 0 from J, leaving 13 bases between them. The CDR3 covers 14 residues. The germline V gene encodes CDR1 SGHRS and CDR2 YFSETQ. Written as DNA, the CDR3 is TGCGCCAGCTCAGGACGAATCATGAACACTGAAGCTTTCTTT. Translated, it gives CASSGRIMNTEAFF.

J is TRBJ1-5 and V is TRBV2; a possible D gene is TRBD1 (6 bases). Germline CDR1 reads SNHLY; CDR2 reads FYNNEI. This CDR3 is 14 amino acids long. Trimming pared 5 bases from V and 4 bases from J, leaving 12 bases between. The DNA for the CDR3 is TGTGCCAGCAGTTGGGGACACCTAAATCAGCCCCAGCATTTT. Translated: CASSWGHLNQPQHF.

The chain has TRBV12-3 or TRBV12-4 and TRBJ2-2; D might be TRBD2 (5 bases). Deletions cut 7 bases from V and 8 bases from J, with 20 bases between. The CDR3 loop spans 15 amino acids. The CDR3 loop is CASTQTGSEEGELFF. CDR3 sequence (DNA): TGTGCCAGCACTCAAACGGGGAGTGAGGAGGGGGAGCTGTTTTTT.

The CDR3 DNA reads as TGTGCCAGCAGTCCAGTGGGAGGGGAGACCCAGTACTTC. The encoded protein is CASSPVGGETQYF. V is TRBV12-3 or TRBV12-4 and J is TRBJ2-5, with 7 bases identical to TRBD2. Trimming took 5 bases from V and 5 from J; bases not matched to a gene: 5. The CDR3 length is 13 residues.

This clonotype was observed once. The chain uses TRBV20-1 and TRBJ1-2; TRBD1 might be the D (6 bases). The V and J ends lost 4 bases and 7 bases respectively, with 16 bases between them. Germline V lookup: CDR1 DFQATT, CDR2 SNEGSKA (reference sequence). The CDR3 is 13 amino acids. The CDR3 nucleotides are TGCAGTGCTATAAGGCAGGGGACGGCTGGCTACACCTTC. Translation gives CSAIRQGTAGYTF.

This clonotype was detected ten times or more. The J gene is TRBJ2-7, the V gene TRBV12-3 or TRBV12-4; D ambiguous. Trimming shortened V by 3 bases and J by 3 bases, and 6 bases separated the two germline ends. The CDR3 loop spans 12 amino acids. CDR3 protein: CASSFQLYEQYF. CDR3 DNA: TGTGCCAGCAGTTTTCAGCTCTACGAGCAGTACTTC.